This section outlines one T cell receptor (beta chain) sequence together with its context. Antigen: not known. The repertoire was sequenced with immunoSEQ multiplex PCR; TCRdb's copy has only in-frame clones and lacks some. The sample holds about 390,000 clones, more than 85% seen once. The sample originates from a study of Ad26.COV2.S vaccination and SARS-CoV-2 variants. Study summary: Donor was assigned to the Ad26.COV2.S arm of trial COV1001. In the study, Ad26.COV2.S was injected intramuscularly once, or twice 56 days apart. Study results and limitations: The placebo group had lower spike-specific TCR breadth than the vaccine recipients did.

Treatment meaning: some 19 received Ad26.COV2.S at low or high dose, single or two shots; 5 received placebo; per-sample allocation not given. Following the first vaccine or placebo injection, samples were taken on day 63. Wuhan-strain spike was delivered by a replication-incompetent Ad26 vector. This CDR3 contains 16 residues. Looked up from germline, CDR1 is MGHRA and CDR2 is YSYEKL. V was clipped by 5 bases and J by 12 bases; unmatched bases: 15. This clonotype was obtained from a person between 18 and 60 years old who received the Ad26.COV2.S COVID-19 vaccine or a placebo. The sample consisted of peripheral blood, taken in a trial of Ad26.COV2.S vaccine versus placebo. The chain is built from TRBV4-1 and TRBJ2-1; 11 positions match TRBD2. CDR3 amino acids: CASSSDDSGGAYGQFF. In DNA, the CDR3 is TGCGCCAGCAGCTCAGACGATAGCGGGGGGGCGTACGGGCAGTTCTTC.